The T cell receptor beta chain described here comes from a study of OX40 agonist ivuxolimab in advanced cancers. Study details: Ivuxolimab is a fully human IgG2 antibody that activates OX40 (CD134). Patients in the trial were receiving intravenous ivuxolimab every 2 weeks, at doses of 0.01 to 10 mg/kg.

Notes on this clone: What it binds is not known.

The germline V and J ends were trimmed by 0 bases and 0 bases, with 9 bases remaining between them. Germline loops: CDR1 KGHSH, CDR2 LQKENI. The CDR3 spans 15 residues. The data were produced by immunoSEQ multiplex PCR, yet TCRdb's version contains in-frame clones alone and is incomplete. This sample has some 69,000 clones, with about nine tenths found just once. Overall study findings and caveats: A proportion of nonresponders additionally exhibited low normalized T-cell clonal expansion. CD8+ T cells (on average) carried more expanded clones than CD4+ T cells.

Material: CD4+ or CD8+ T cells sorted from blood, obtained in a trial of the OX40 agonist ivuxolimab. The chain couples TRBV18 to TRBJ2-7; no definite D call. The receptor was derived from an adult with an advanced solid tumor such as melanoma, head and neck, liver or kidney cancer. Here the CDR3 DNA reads TGTGCCAGCTCACCACCTTCGGTGAACTCCTACGAGCAGTACTTC. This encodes CASSPPSVNSYEQYF.